A selection of T cell receptor beta chains follows, all from one sample in a study of OX40 agonist ivuxolimab in advanced cancers. Generated by immunoSEQ multiplex PCR, the TCRdb table keeps only in-frame clones and is missing some. The sample holds around 18,000 clones, approximately 83% seen once. The sample here was CD4+ or CD8+ T cells sorted from blood, taken in a trial of the OX40 agonist ivuxolimab. Every receptor here comes from an adult with an advanced solid tumor such as melanoma, head and neck, liver or kidney cancer. Both conserved end residues are part of each CDR3. Each record gives: J gene, D gene, clone size, V gene, CDR3 DNA, CDR3 protein. D genes are given only for firm matches. Only some rows state a clone size, as once, few, many or a class for expanded clones.

TRBJ2-3	TRBD1	NA	TRBV14	TGTGCCAGCAGCCAATACAGGGGCCGGGCGACAGATACGCAGTATTTT	CASSQYRGRATDTQYF
TRBJ2-3	NA	NA	TRBV6-5	TGTGCCAGCAGTTACACGGCGGATACGCAGTATTTT	CASSYTADTQYF
TRBJ2-1	NA	NA	TRBV7-7	TGTGCCAGCAGCTTAGCAAGGAGCGATGAGCAGTTCTTC	CASSLARSDEQFF
TRBJ1-4	NA	NA	TRBV27	TGTGCCAGCAGTGCCTGGGGTGGGGGGGCGCAAACTAATGAAAAACTGTTTTTT	CASSAWGGGAQTNEKLFF
TRBJ1-1	TRBD1	NA	TRBV6-6	TGTGCCAGCAGTGGACAGGGGGCTGGAGACACTGAAGCTTTCTTT	CASSGQGAGDTEAFF
TRBJ1-1	NA	NA	TRBV4-3	TGCGCCAGCAGCCAAGAGGTCCACACTGAAGCTTTCTTT	CASSQEVHTEAFF
TRBJ1-5	NA	NA	TRBV19	TGTGCCAGTAGGGACAGCAATCAGCCCCAGCATTTT	CASRDSNQPQHF
TRBJ2-2	TRBD2	NA	TRBV27	TGTGCCAGCAGAGAAGCTAGCGGGAGGGCCTCCGGGGAGCTGTTTTTT	CASREASGRASGELFF
TRBJ1-4	TRBD1	NA	TRBV25-1	TGTGCCAGCAGTGCAGGGGGCGCATCTAATGAAAAACTGTTTTTT	CASSAGGASNEKLFF
TRBJ1-4	NA	once	TRBV6-6	TGTGCCAGCAGTTACTCCTCCGGGGCAACTAATGAAAAACTGTTTTTT	CASSYSSGATNEKLFF
TRBJ2-7	NA	NA	TRBV7-3	TGTGCCACCGAACCTGGCTCCTACGAGCAGTACTTC	CATEPGSYEQYF
TRBJ2-6	NA	NA	TRBV5-1	TGCGCCAGCAGTTTCACCGGGTCCGGCTCTGGGGCCAACGTCCTGACTTTC	CASSFTGSGSGANVLTF
TRBJ2-5	TRBD1	NA	TRBV27	TGTGCCAGCAGTGTATTCCGACAGGGGGTAGGGGAGACCCAGTACTTC	CASSVFRQGVGETQYF
TRBJ1-5	NA	NA	TRBV11-2	TGTGCCAGCAGCGGCAGCGGATATCAGCCCCAGCATTTT	CASSGSGYQPQHF
TRBJ1-6	NA	NA	TRBV21-1	TGTGCCAGCAGCAAAGGAGGGGTTTCACCCCTCCACTTT	CASSKGGVSPLHF
TRBJ1-2	NA	NA	TRBV28	NA	CASSTSTGGGYGYTF
TRBJ2-5	NA	NA	TRBV5-1	TGCGCCAGCAGCTTGTCTCAACGGGAGACCCAGTACTTC	CASSLSQRETQYF
TRBJ1-3	NA	NA	TRBV6-1	TGTGCCAGCAGTGCAATCTTACTCAGGGGCTCTGGAAACACCATATATTTT	CASSAILLRGSGNTIYF
TRBJ1-2	TRBD1	NA	TRBV18	TGTGCCAGCTCAACCGGGGGGCGACAGGGTCGTAACTATGGCTACACCTTC	CASSTGGRQGRNYGYTF
TRBJ2-5	NA	once	TRBV4-2	TGTGCCAGCCGCAGAACTATTCAAGAGACCCAGTACTTC	CASRRTIQETQYF
TRBJ1-4	NA	NA	TRBV5-4	TGTGCCAGCAGCCCCGGACTTAGTAATGAAAAACTGTTTTTT	CASSPGLSNEKLFF
TRBJ2-1	NA	NA	TRBV5-1	TGCGCCAGCAGCAAACAGGGGGGGAATAGGGATGAGCAGTTCTTC	CASSKQGGNRDEQFF
TRBJ2-2	NA	NA	TRBV9	TGTGCCAGCAGCTTTAACACCGGGGAGCTGTTTTTT	CASSFNTGELFF
TRBJ2-5	NA	once	TRBV14	TGTGCCAGCAGCCAAGTATTGGGGGGAGAGACCCAGTACTTC	CASSQVLGGETQYF
TRBJ2-1	TRBD2	NA	TRBV27	TGTGCCAGCAGTTTATCGGGACTAGCAGCGGATCAGTTCTTC	CASSLSGLAADQFF
TRBJ2-7	NA	NA	TRBV11-3	TGTGCCAGCAGCTTAGTACTGAGTTGGACGAACTCCTACGAGCAGTACTTC	CASSLVLSWTNSYEQYF
TRBJ2-5	TRBD2	NA	TRBV7-2	TGTGCCAGCAACCGAGATGCGGGGGGACAAGAGACCCAGTACTTC	CASNRDAGGQETQYF
TRBJ1-2	NA	NA	TRBV19	TGTGCCAGTAGTATAGAGCGGGGACCCAGAGATGGCTACACCTTC	CASSIERGPRDGYTF
TRBJ2-1	NA	NA	TRBV28	TGTGCCAGCAGTTTAAGGGGGTGGTCCCGGACTCCCCGCCGTGGGGCCCACAATGAGCAGTTCTTC	CASSLRGWSRTPRRGAHNEQFF
TRBJ1-5	NA	NA	TRBV28	TGTGCCAGCAGACTTACAGGGAGCTTCAATCAGCCCCAGCATTTT	CASRLTGSFNQPQHF
TRBJ2-3	NA	NA	TRBV27	TGTGCCAGCAGTCTAGGCTATGCCACAGATACGCAGTATTTT	CASSLGYATDTQYF
TRBJ2-7	NA	NA	TRBV6-5	TGTGCCATCAGTGAGTCTAGTTCCTACGAGCAGTACTTC	CAISESSSYEQYF
TRBJ2-7	NA	few	TRBV27	TGTGCCAGCTCTCCGAGAGGCGGATCTAGATACGAGCAGTACTTC	CASSPRGGSRYEQYF
TRBJ1-2	NA	NA	TRBV5-4	TGTGCCACCCACTCGGGGGGATATGGCTACACCTTC	CATHSGGYGYTF
TRBJ2-3	TRBD1	NA	TRBV6-5	TGTGCCAGCAGTCCCCGACAGGGATTCACAGATACGCAGTATTTT	CASSPRQGFTDTQYF
TRBJ2-3	NA	NA	TRBV18	TGTGCCAGCTCACCGCTAGTGAGGGGCACAGATACGCAGTATTTT	CASSPLVRGTDTQYF
TRBJ2-3	TRBD2	NA	TRBV27	TGTGCCAGCAGTTTATATCGCGGGGGGGCAGATACGCAGTATTTT	CASSLYRGGADTQYF
TRBJ2-1	TRBD2	once	TRBV19	TGTGCCAGTAGGCTACTAGCGGGGGGTAAGGATGAGCAGTTCTTC	CASRLLAGGKDEQFF
TRBJ2-7	TRBD1	once	TRBV18	TGTGCCAGCTCACAATTAGGGACAGGGATGTACGAGCAGTACTTC	CASSQLGTGMYEQYF
TRBJ2-5	NA	NA	TRBV5-1	TGCGCCAGCAGCTTGGAGGCCGGGGTGGAGACCCAGTACTTC	CASSLEAGVETQYF
TRBJ2-7	TRBD1	few	TRBV28	TGTGCCAGCAGTTTAGCCGGGGACAGGGCGGACGAGCAGTACTTC	CASSLAGDRADEQYF
TRBJ1-3	NA	NA	TRBV18	TGTGCCAGCTCCCCTACGGACAGACCTGGAAACACCATATATTTT	CASSPTDRPGNTIYF
TRBJ1-1	NA	NA	TRBV6-6	TGTGCCAGCAGTTACTCGATTCAAGCTTTCTTT	CASSYSIQAFF